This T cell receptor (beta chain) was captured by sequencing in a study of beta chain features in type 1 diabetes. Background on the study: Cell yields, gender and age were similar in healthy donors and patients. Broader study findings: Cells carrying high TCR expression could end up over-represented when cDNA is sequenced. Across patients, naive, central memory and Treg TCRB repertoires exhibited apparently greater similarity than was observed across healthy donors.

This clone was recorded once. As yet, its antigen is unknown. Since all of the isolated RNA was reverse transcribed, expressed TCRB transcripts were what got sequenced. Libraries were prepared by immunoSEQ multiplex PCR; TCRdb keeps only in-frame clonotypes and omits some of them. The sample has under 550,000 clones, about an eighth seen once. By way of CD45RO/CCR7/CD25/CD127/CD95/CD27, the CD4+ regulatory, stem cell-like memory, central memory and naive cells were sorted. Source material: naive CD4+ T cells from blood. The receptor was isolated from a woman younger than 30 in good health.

CDR3 in amino acids: CASSLGREREQYF. The CDR3 DNA sequence: TGTGCCAGCAGCTTAGGCAGGGAGCGCGAGCAGTACTTC. The chain couples TRBV11-3 to TRBJ2-7, with D perhaps given as TRBD1 or TRBD2 (5 bases each). Germline V lookup: CDR1 SGHNT, CDR2 YENEEA. V shed 1 base and J shed 6 bases, with 10 bases lying between them. The CDR3 length is 13 residues.